This record covers a single T cell receptor beta chain. Its antigen remains unknown. cDNA synthesis used the whole RNA isolate, giving expressed TCRB sequences. Sequencing used immunoSEQ multiplex PCR; TCRdb keeps in-frame clones, though not all of them. The table includes more than 300,000 clones, roughly a tenth detected once. These data belong to a study of beta chain features in type 1 diabetes. Study results and caveats: Resolution of whether HLA type affects TCRB rearrangement was not achieved here. Researchers caution that PCR might favor shorter templates, equally among patients and controls. Diminished insertions and augmented deletions at VDJ junctions characterized type 1 diabetes patients. When Type 1 diabetes patients were examined, their TCRB CDR3s proved moderately but significantly shorter in all four CD4+ subsets.

From germline, CDR1 is SGHRS and CDR2 YFSETQ. Deletions cut 4 bases from V and 0 bases from J, with 8 bases between. There are 13 residues in the CDR3. Sequencing was done on a sample of central memory CD4+ T cells from blood. V gene TRBV5-1 combines with J gene TRBJ2-7; D is possibly TRBD1 (6 bases). The origin of this receptor is a young man with type 1 diabetes. CDR3 DNA sequence: TGCGCCAGCAGCCGGGACAACTCCTACGAGCAGTACTTC. Protein: CASSRDNSYEQYF. Full variable domain (outside the CDR3, taken from reference TRBV5-1 and TRBJ2-7): KAGVTQTPRYLIKTRGQQVTLSCSPISGHRSVSWYQQTPGQGLQFLFEYFSETQRNKGNFPGRFSGRQFSNSRSEMNVSTLELGDSALYLCASSRDNSYEQYFGPGTRLTVT.